This T cell receptor (beta chain) was obtained from a study of blood T cells in healthy people across ages. PCR was performed a second time for roughly 7 to 12 cycles using a sample-barcoded 5' primer and a J-beta primer mix. TCRdb processed the 5' RACE reads anew with MiXCR; each CDR3 protein has one entry. Of more than 800,000 distinct CDR3 sequences in the sample, over 35% were seen once. Whole-study results and caveats: Long-lived and aged donors differed, with more naive CD4+ cells and higher diversity in the long-lived.

The CDR3 is made up of 15 amino acids. The V end was cut by 6 bases, the J end by 9 bases, with 23 bases between. In terms of origin and age, donors were healthy Caucasian individuals from Russia aged 6 to 90. This clonotype was counted between two and nine times. The antigen is unknown. The sequence was collected from a woman aged 55-70 years in good health. Material for sequencing was blood. The chain is built from TRBV12-3 or TRBV12-4 and TRBJ1-2, with D tentatively TRBD1 (5 bases). CDR3 residues: CASRGTGTTEGSYTF. As DNA, the CDR3 is TGTGCCAGCAGGGGAACCGGGACGACTGAGGGAAGCTACACCTTC.